This TCR beta chain came from a study of PD-1 blockade in classical Hodgkin lymphoma. Findings of the study overall: Underlying causes for the observed repertoire differences were not defined, possibly disease activity or prior therapy. Newly diagnosed patients and complete responders had comparable diversity at baseline.

V shed 3 bases and J 3 bases; nucleotides not matched to a gene: 8. The CDR3 covers 16 residues. Germline V gives CDR1 SEHNR, CDR2 FQNEAQ (reference sequence). This sample's time point: cycle 4 day 1 (C4D1), after 5 to 7 weeks of nivolumab. Every patient relapsed after autologous stem cell transplantation, and brentuximab vedotin exposure varied. Patients' outcomes at their best amounted to complete response, partial response or progressive disease. The repertoire was sequenced with immunoSEQ multiplex PCR; TCRdb's copy has only in-frame clones and lacks some. The table shows tens of thousands of clones, with roughly 78% occurring only once. The table lists this clone with a count of one. Its target is unknown.

The chain employs TRBV7-9 and TRBJ2-7; 10 bases map to TRBD1. The sample consisted of peripheral blood mononuclear cells (PBMCs), taken before the fourth cycle of nivolumab. The receptor was isolated from a human donor with classical Hodgkin lymphoma. The CDR3 protein is CASSFGTGAVSYEQYF. CDR3 bases: TGTGCCAGCAGCTTCGGGACAGGGGCCGTAAGCTACGAGCAGTACTTC.